This T cell receptor (beta chain) derives from a study of blood T cells in healthy people across ages. CDR1 and CDR2 (germline): DFQATT, SNEGSKA (reference sequence). V shed 0 bases and J shed 0 bases, with 6 bases lying between them. This CDR3 region has 13 residues. PCR was performed a second time for about 7 to 12 cycles using a sample-barcoded 5' primer and a J-beta primer mix. Every cDNA molecule bore a tag from a template-switch adaptor containing 12 random nucleotides. One entry per CDR3 protein, called by TCRdb with MiXCR from the 5' RACE reads. The table records around 650,000 distinct CDR3 sequences, 32% of them present only once. The sample holds a few counts of this clonotype.

The sequencing input was blood. The chain combines TRBV20-1 with TRBJ2-7, with unresolved D. The receptor was isolated from a woman older than 75 in good health. CDR3 bases: TGCAGTGCTAGAGATATCAGCTCCTACGAGCAGTACTTC. Amino acids: CSARDISSYEQYF.